These T cell receptor beta chains were read from a single sample in a study of PD-L1 blockade in urothelial cancer. The protocol was immunoSEQ multiplex PCR, while the TCRdb copy is restricted to in-frame clones and leaves out a portion. The data contain about 50,000 clones, roughly nine tenths of them singletons. The material sequenced was PBMCs, taken around atezolizumab (anti-PD-L1) treatment. The receptors come from a man aged 55 to 70 with urothelial cancer. Both conserved end residues are part of each CDR3. Each record gives: CDR3 protein, CDR3 DNA, J gene, V gene, clone size, CDR3 length, D gene. A D gene is named only where the DNA matches it firmly. The size entry is marked missing in some rows and otherwise reads once, few, many or a size class.

CDR3 protein: CASRAPLTDTQYF; CDR3 DNA: TGTGCCAGCAGGGCCCCCCTCACAGATACGCAGTATTTT; J gene: TRBJ2-3; V gene: TRBV6-5; clone size: .; CDR3 length: 13; D gene: .
CDR3 protein: CAWSAYGGASTDTQYF; CDR3 DNA: TGTGCCTGGAGTGCCTATGGGGGGGCAAGCACAGATACGCAGTATTTT; J gene: TRBJ2-3; V gene: TRBV30; clone size: .; CDR3 length: 16; D gene: .
CDR3 protein: CASALGGGATDTQYF; CDR3 DNA: TGTGCCAGTGCCCTGGGCGGGGGGGCAACAGATACGCAGTATTTT; J gene: TRBJ2-3; V gene: TRBV19; clone size: .; CDR3 length: 15; D gene: TRBD2
CDR3 protein: CASSYTGQSTDTQYF; CDR3 DNA: TGTGCCAGCAGTTACACCGGACAGAGCACAGATACGCAGTATTTT; J gene: TRBJ2-3; V gene: TRBV6-5; clone size: .; CDR3 length: 15; D gene: .
CDR3 protein: CASSLGSTDTQYF; CDR3 DNA: TGTGCCAGCAGCTTGGGCAGCACAGATACGCAGTATTTT; J gene: TRBJ2-3; V gene: TRBV11-2; clone size: .; CDR3 length: 13; D gene: .
CDR3 protein: CATSRERAGGEKLFF; CDR3 DNA: TGTGCCACCAGCAGAGAGAGGGCAGGGGGTGAAAAACTGTTTTTT; J gene: TRBJ1-4; V gene: TRBV15; clone size: .; CDR3 length: 15; D gene: TRBD1
CDR3 protein: CASALGTSTYEQYF; CDR3 DNA: TGCGCCAGCGCCCTCGGGACATCGACCTACGAGCAGTACTTC; J gene: TRBJ2-7; V gene: TRBV4-1; clone size: .; CDR3 length: 14; D gene: .
CDR3 protein: CASGAGITVGNQPQHF; CDR3 DNA: TGTGCCAGTGGGGCAGGGATTACGGTCGGCAATCAGCCCCAGCATTTT; J gene: TRBJ1-5; V gene: TRBV19; clone size: .; CDR3 length: 16; D gene: .
CDR3 protein: CAWSVRTGGQPQHF; CDR3 DNA: TGTGCCTGGAGTGTACGCACAGGGGGACAGCCCCAGCATTTT; J gene: TRBJ1-5; V gene: TRBV30; clone size: .; CDR3 length: 14; D gene: TRBD1
CDR3 protein: CASSLNRFNSPLHF; CDR3 DNA: TGTGCCAGCAGTTTGAACAGATTTAATTCACCCCTCCACTTT; J gene: TRBJ1-6; V gene: TRBV6-6; clone size: .; CDR3 length: 14; D gene: .
CDR3 protein: CASSTYRGSNYGYTF; CDR3 DNA: TGTGCCAGCAGTACTTACAGGGGATCGAACTATGGCTACACCTTC; J gene: TRBJ1-2; V gene: TRBV28; clone size: .; CDR3 length: 15; D gene: TRBD1
CDR3 protein: CAWSPQGNYGYTF; CDR3 DNA: TGTGCCTGGAGCCCCCAGGGGAACTATGGCTACACCTTC; J gene: TRBJ1-2; V gene: TRBV30; clone size: .; CDR3 length: 13; D gene: .
CDR3 protein: CASSQDLEGQGGYEQYF; CDR3 DNA: TGTGCCAGCAGCCAAGATCTCGAAGGACAGGGTGGATACGAGCAGTACTTC; J gene: TRBJ2-7; V gene: TRBV4-2; clone size: .; CDR3 length: 17; D gene: TRBD1
CDR3 protein: CASSVYQETQYF; CDR3 DNA: TGCGCCAGCAGCGTCTACCAAGAGACCCAGTACTTC; J gene: TRBJ2-5; V gene: TRBV5-1; clone size: .; CDR3 length: 12; D gene: .
CDR3 protein: CASSVGLAGTSYNEQFF; CDR3 DNA: TGTGCCAGCTCCGTAGGACTAGCGGGGACCTCCTACAATGAGCAGTTCTTC; J gene: TRBJ2-1; V gene: TRBV19; clone size: .; CDR3 length: 17; D gene: TRBD2
CDR3 protein: CASSFPGRTEAFF; CDR3 DNA: TGTGCCAGCAGCTTCCCAGGGAGGACTGAAGCTTTCTTT; J gene: TRBJ1-1; V gene: TRBV7-2; clone size: .; CDR3 length: 13; D gene: .
CDR3 protein: CASSGGGGFRGANVLTF; CDR3 DNA: TGCGCCAGCAGTGGTGGGGGCGGTTTTCGGGGGGCCAACGTCCTGACTTTC; J gene: TRBJ2-6; V gene: TRBV10-2; clone size: .; CDR3 length: 17; D gene: .
CDR3 protein: CASSVDNSPRTDTQYF; CDR3 DNA: TGTGCCAGCAGCGTAGATAATAGCCCAAGGACAGATACGCAGTATTTT; J gene: TRBJ2-3; V gene: TRBV9; clone size: .; CDR3 length: 16; D gene: .
CDR3 protein: CASSPPLPSNTEAFF; CDR3 DNA: TGTGCCAGCAGTCCACCCCTACCCTCGAACACTGAAGCTTTCTTT; J gene: TRBJ1-1; V gene: TRBV28; clone size: few; CDR3 length: 15; D gene: .
CDR3 protein: CASSQRGTGGFNAEAFF; CDR3 DNA: TGCGCCAGCAGCCAAAGGGGGACAGGGGGATTTAACGCTGAAGCTTTCTTT; J gene: TRBJ1-1; V gene: TRBV4-1; clone size: .; CDR3 length: 17; D gene: TRBD1
CDR3 protein: CASGQGYGYTF; CDR3 DNA: TGTGCCAGCGGGCAGGGGTATGGCTACACCTTC; J gene: TRBJ1-2; V gene: TRBV6-5; clone size: .; CDR3 length: 11; D gene: .
CDR3 protein: CASSPAGRINQPQHF; CDR3 DNA: TGTGCCAGCAGCCCGGCGGGGCGGATCAATCAGCCCCAGCATTTT; J gene: TRBJ1-5; V gene: TRBV7-8; clone size: .; CDR3 length: 15; D gene: .
CDR3 protein: CASSSGTGFYTGELFF; CDR3 DNA: TGTGCCAGCAGCTCCGGGACAGGGTTTTACACCGGGGAGCTGTTTTTT; J gene: TRBJ2-2; V gene: TRBV7-9; clone size: few; CDR3 length: 16; D gene: TRBD1
CDR3 protein: CASSLTVGGEKLFF; CDR3 DNA: TGTGCCAGCAGCTTAACGGTAGGAGGTGAAAAACTGTTTTTT; J gene: TRBJ1-4; V gene: TRBV7-9; clone size: .; CDR3 length: 14; D gene: .
CDR3 protein: CASSPEERETQYF; CDR3 DNA: TGTGCCAGCAGCCCTGAGGAGAGAGAGACCCAGTACTTC; J gene: TRBJ2-5; V gene: TRBV5-8; clone size: .; CDR3 length: 13; D gene: .
CDR3 protein: CAISWDRAKYRHPEKRDSNQPQHF; CDR3 DNA: TGTGCCATCAGTTGGGACAGGGCGAAATATCGGCACCCTGAAAAAAGAGATAGCAATCAGCCCCAGCATTTT; J gene: TRBJ1-5; V gene: TRBV10-3; clone size: once; CDR3 length: 24; D gene: TRBD1
CDR3 protein: CASRHSGTAQETQYF; CDR3 DNA: TGTGCCAGCAGACATTCCGGGACAGCGCAAGAGACCCAGTACTTC; J gene: TRBJ2-5; V gene: TRBV7-2; clone size: .; CDR3 length: 15; D gene: TRBD1
CDR3 protein: CASSRLAGTGGPLDGYTF; CDR3 DNA: TGCGCCAGCAGCCGCCTGGCCGGGACAGGGGGCCCCTTGGATGGCTACACCTTC; J gene: TRBJ1-2; V gene: TRBV4-1; clone size: .; CDR3 length: 18; D gene: TRBD1
CDR3 protein: CASSVAADLDTQYF; CDR3 DNA: TGTGCCAGCAGTGTGGCGGCGGACTTAGATACGCAGTATTTT; J gene: TRBJ2-3; V gene: TRBV2; clone size: .; CDR3 length: 14; D gene: .
CDR3 protein: CASSLDRGSNSPLHF; CDR3 DNA: TGTGCCAGCAGCTTGGACAGGGGAAGTAATTCACCCCTCCACTTT; J gene: TRBJ1-6; V gene: TRBV5-4; clone size: few; CDR3 length: 15; D gene: TRBD1
CDR3 protein: CASSLGVGSGANVLTF; CDR3 DNA: TGCGCCAGCAGCTTGGGGGTGGGCTCGGGGGCCAACGTCCTGACTTTC; J gene: TRBJ2-6; V gene: TRBV5-1; clone size: .; CDR3 length: 16; D gene: .
CDR3 protein: CASSPTLDRVYNEQFF; CDR3 DNA: TGTGCCAGCAGCCCAACACTGGACAGGGTCTACAATGAGCAGTTCTTC; J gene: TRBJ2-1; V gene: TRBV14; clone size: .; CDR3 length: 16; D gene: TRBD1
CDR3 protein: CASSEPGGGRDTEAFF; CDR3 DNA: TGCGCCAGCAGTGAGCCGGGCGGGGGGCGGGACACTGAAGCTTTCTTT; J gene: TRBJ1-1; V gene: TRBV10-2; clone size: .; CDR3 length: 16; D gene: .
CDR3 protein: CATSRDRVANYGYTF; CDR3 DNA: TGTGCCACCAGCAGAGATCGAGTAGCGAACTATGGCTACACCTTC; J gene: TRBJ1-2; V gene: TRBV15; clone size: .; CDR3 length: 15; D gene: .
CDR3 protein: CASTEGGSATNEKLFF; CDR3 DNA: TGTGCCAGCACCGAGGGAGGAAGCGCAACTAATGAAAAACTGTTTTTT; J gene: TRBJ1-4; V gene: TRBV28; clone size: .; CDR3 length: 16; D gene: .
CDR3 protein: CASSQVIWIQGRTEAFF; CDR3 DNA: TGCGCCAGCAGCCAAGTAATCTGGATACAGGGGAGGACTGAAGCTTTCTTT; J gene: TRBJ1-1; V gene: TRBV4-1; clone size: .; CDR3 length: 17; D gene: TRBD1